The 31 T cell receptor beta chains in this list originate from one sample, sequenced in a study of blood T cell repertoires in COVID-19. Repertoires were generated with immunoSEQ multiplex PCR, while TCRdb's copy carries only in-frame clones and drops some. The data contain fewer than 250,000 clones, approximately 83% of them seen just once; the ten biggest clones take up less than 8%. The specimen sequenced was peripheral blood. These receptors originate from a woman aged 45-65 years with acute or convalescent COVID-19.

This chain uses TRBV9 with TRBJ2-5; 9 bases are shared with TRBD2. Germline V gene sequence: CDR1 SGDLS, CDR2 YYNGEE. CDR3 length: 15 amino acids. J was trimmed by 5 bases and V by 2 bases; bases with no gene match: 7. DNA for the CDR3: TGTGCCAGCAGCGTTGGCGGGGGGGCCGGTGAGACCCAGTACTTC. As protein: CASSVGGGAGETQYF.

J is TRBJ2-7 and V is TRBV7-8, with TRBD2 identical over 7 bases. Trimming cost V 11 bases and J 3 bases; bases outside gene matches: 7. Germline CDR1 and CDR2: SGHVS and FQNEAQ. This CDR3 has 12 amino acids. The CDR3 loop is CASGASGYEQYF. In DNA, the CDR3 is TGTGCCTCCGGGGCTAGCGGCTACGAGCAGTACTTC.

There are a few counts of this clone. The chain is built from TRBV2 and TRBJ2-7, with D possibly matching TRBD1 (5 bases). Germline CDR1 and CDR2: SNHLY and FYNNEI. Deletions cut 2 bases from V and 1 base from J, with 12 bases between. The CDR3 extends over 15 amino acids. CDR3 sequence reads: CASSEWNRISYEQYF. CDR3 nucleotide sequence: TGTGCCAGCAGTGAATGGAACAGGATATCCTACGAGCAGTACTTC.

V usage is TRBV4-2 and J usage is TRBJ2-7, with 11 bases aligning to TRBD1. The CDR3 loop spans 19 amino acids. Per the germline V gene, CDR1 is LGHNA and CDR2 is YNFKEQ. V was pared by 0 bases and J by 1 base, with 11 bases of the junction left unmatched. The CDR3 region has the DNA TGTGCCAGCAGCCAAGATCTGCCCTTCGGGACAGGGGGGTCCTACGAGCAGTACTTC. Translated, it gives CASSQDLPFGTGGSYEQYF.

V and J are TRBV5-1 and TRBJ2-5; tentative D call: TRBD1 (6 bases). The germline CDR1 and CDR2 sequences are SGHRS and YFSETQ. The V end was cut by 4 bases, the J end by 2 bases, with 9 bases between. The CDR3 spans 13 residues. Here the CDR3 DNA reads TGCGCCAGCAGCCCCAGGGGTCAAGAGACCCAGTACTTC. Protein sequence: CASSPRGQETQYF.

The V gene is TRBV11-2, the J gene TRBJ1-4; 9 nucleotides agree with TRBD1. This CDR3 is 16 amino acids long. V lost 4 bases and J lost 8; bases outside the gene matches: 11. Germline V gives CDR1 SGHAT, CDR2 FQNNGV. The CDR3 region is CASSSYLTGGGEKLFF. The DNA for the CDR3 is TGTGCCAGCAGCTCATATTTAACAGGGGGCGGCGAAAAACTGTTTTTT.

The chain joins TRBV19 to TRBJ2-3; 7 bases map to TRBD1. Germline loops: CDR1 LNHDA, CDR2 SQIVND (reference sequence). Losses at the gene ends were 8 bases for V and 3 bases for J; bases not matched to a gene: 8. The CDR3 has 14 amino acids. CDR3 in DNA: TGTGCCAGTTCACAGGGGAAGGGGACAGATACGCAGTATTTT. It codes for CASSQGKGTDTQYF.

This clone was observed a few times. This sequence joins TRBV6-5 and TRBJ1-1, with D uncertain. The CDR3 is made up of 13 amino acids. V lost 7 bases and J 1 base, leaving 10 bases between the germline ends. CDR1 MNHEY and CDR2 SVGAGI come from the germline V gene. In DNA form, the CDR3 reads TGTGCCAGCACCGTTCCGGGGAACACTGAAGCTTTCTTT. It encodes CASTVPGNTEAFF.

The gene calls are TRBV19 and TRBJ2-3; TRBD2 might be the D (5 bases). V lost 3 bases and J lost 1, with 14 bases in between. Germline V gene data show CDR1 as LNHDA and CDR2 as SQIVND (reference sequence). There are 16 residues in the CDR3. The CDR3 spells CASSITSTIGTDTQYF. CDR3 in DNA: TGTGCCAGTAGTATTACTAGTACAATTGGCACAGATACGCAGTATTTT. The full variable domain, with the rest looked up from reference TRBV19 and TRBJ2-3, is DGGITQSPKYLFRKEGQNVTLSCEQNLNHDAMYWYRQDPGQGLRLIYYSQIVNDFQKGDIAEGYSVSREKKESFPLTVTSAQKNPTAFYLCASSITSTIGTDTQYFGPGTRLTVL.

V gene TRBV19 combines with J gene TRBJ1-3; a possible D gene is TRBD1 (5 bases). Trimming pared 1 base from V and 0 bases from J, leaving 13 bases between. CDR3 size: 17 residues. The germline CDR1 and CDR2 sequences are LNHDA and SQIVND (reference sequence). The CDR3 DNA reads TGTGCCAGTAGTATAGTTCGCAGGGATAGCTCTGGAAACACCATATATTTT. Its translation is CASSIVRRDSSGNTIYF.

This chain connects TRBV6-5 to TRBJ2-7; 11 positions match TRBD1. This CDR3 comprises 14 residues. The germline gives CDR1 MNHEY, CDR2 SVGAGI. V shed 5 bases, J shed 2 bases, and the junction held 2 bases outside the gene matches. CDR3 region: CASSPGQGAYEQYF. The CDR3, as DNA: TGTGCCAGCAGTCCGGGACAGGGGGCCTACGAGCAGTACTTC.

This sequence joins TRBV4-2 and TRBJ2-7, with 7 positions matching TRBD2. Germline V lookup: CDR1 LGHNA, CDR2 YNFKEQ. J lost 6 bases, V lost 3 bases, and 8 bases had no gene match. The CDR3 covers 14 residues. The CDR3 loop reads CASSQVLAEREQYF. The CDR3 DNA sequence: TGTGCCAGCAGCCAGGTCCTAGCGGAGCGCGAGCAGTACTTC.

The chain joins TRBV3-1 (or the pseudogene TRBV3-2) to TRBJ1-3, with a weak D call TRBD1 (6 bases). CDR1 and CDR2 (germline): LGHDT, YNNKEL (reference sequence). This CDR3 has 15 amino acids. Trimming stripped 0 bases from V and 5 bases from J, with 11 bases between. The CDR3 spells CASSQEWGGRNTIYF. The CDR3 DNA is TGTGCCAGCAGCCAAGAATGGGGGGGCCGAAACACCATATATTTT.

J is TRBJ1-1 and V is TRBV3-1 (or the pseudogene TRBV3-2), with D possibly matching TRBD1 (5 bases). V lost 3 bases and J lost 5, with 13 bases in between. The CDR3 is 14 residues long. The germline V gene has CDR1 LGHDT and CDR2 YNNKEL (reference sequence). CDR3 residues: CASSQLVGGTEAFF. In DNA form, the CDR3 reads TGTGCCAGCAGCCAGTTAGTCGGGGGGACTGAAGCTTTCTTT.

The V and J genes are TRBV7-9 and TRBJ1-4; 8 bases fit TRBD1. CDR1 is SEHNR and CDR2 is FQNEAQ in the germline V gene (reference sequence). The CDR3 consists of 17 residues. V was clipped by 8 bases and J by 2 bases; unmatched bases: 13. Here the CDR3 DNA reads TGTGCCAGCCCTGACAGGGGAAGCAGCGGTACTAATGAAAAACTGTTTTTT. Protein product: CASPDRGSSGTNEKLFF.

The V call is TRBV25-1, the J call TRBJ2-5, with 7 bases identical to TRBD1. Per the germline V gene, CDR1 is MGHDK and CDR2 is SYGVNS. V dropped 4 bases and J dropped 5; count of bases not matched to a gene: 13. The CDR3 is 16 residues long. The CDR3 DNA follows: TGTGCCAGCAGTGGAGAGACAGGGCGGTTTTTCGAGACCCAGTACTTC. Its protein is CASSGETGRFFETQYF.

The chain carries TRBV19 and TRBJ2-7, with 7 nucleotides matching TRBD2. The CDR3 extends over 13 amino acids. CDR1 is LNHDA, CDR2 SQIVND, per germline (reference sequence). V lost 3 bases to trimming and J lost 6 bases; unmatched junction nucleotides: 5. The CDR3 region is CASSIQERGEQYF. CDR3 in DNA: TGTGCCAGTAGTATCCAGGAGCGGGGCGAGCAGTACTTC.

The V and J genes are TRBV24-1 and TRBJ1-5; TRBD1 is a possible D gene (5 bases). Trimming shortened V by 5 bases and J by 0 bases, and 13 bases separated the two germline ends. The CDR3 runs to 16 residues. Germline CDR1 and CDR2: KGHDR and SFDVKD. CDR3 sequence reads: CATSAAGTYSNQPQHF. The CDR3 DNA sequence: TGTGCCACCAGTGCCGCAGGGACTTATAGCAATCAGCCCCAGCATTTT.

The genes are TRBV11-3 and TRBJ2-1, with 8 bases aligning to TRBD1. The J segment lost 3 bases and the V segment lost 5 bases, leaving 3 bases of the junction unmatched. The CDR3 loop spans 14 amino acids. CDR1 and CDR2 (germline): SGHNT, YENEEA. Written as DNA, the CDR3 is TGTGCCAGCAGCGCGGGACAGGACTACAATGAGCAGTTCTTC. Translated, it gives CASSAGQDYNEQFF.

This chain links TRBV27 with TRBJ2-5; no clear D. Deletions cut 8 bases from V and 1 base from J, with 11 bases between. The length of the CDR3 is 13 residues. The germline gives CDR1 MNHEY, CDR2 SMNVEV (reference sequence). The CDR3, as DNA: TGTGCCAGCTTTCAGGCAGGCCAAGAGACCCAGTACTTC. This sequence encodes CASFQAGQETQYF.

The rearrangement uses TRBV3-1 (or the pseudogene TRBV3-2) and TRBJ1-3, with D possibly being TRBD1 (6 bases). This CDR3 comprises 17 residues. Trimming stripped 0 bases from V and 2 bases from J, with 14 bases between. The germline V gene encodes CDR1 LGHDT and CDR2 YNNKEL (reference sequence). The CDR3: CASSQDPRGGAGNTIYF. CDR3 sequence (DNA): TGTGCCAGCAGCCAAGATCCGAGGGGGGGAGCTGGAAACACCATATATTTT.

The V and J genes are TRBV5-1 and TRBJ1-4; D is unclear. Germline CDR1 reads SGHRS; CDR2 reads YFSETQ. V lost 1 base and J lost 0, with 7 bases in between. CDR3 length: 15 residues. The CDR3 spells CASSLNTATNEKLFF. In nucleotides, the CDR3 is TGCGCCAGCAGCTTGAACACCGCAACTAATGAAAAACTGTTTTTT.

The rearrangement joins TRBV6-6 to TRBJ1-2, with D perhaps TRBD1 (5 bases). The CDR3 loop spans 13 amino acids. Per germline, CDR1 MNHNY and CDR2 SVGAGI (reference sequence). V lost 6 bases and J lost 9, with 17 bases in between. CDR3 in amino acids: CASSLGGKASYTF. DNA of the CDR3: TGTGCCAGCAGCCTGGGGGGGAAGGCAAGCTACACCTTC.

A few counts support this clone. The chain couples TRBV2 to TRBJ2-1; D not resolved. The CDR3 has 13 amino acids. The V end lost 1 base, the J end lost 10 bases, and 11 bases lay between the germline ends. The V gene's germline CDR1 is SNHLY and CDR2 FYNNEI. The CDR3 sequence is CASSEGGPTEQFF. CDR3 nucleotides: TGTGCCAGCAGTGAAGGCGGCCCTACCGAGCAGTTCTTC.

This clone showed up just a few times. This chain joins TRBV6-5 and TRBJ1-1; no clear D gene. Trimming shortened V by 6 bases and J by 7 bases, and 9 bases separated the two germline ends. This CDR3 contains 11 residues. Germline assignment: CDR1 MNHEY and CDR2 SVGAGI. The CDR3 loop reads CASRTSIEAFF. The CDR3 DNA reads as TGTGCCAGCAGAACATCCATTGAAGCTTTCTTT.

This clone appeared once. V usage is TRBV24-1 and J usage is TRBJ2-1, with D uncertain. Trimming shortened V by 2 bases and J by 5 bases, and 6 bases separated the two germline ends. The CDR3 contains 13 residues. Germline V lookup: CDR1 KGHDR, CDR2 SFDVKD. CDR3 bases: TGTGCCACCAGTGATTCGCAGGACAATGAGCAGTTCTTC. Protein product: CATSDSQDNEQFF.

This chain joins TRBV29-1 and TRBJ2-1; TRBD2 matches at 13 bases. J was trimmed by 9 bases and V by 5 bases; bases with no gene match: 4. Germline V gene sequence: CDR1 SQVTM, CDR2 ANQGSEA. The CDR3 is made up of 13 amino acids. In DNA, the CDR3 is TGCAGCGTTAGACTAGCGGGAGGTGTTGAGCAGTTCTTC. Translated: CSVRLAGGVEQFF.

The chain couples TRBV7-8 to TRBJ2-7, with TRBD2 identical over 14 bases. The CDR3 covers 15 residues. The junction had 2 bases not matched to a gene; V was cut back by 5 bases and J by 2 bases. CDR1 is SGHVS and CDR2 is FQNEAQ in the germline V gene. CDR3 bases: TGTGCCAGCAGCGCGACTAGCGGGGGGGCCTACGAGCAGTACTTC. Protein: CASSATSGGAYEQYF.

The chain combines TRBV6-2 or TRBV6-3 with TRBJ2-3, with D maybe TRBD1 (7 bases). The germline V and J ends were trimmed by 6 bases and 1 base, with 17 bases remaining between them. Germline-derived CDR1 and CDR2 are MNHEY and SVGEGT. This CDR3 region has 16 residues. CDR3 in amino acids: CASSLEGAGRTDTQYF. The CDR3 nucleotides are TGTGCCAGCAGCCTAGAGGGGGCGGGGCGCACAGATACGCAGTATTTT.

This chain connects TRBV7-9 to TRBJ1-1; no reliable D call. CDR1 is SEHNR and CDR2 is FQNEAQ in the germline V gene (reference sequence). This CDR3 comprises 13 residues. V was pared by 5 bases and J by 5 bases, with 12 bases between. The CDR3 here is CASSPPVGTEAFF. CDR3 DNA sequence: TGTGCCAGCAGCCCACCCGTCGGGACTGAAGCTTTCTTT. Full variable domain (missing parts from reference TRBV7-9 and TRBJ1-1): DTGVSQNPRHKITKRGQNVTFRCDPISEHNRLYWYRQTLGQGPEFLTYFQNEAQLEKSRLLSDRFSAERPKGSFSTLEIQRTEQGDSAMYLCASSPPVGTEAFFGQGTRLTVV.

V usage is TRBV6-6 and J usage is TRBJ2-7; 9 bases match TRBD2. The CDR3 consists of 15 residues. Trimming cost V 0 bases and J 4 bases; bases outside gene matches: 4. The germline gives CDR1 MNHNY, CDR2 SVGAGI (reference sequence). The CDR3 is CASSYSSSGIYEQYF. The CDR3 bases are TGTGCCAGCAGTTACTCTTCTAGCGGGATTTACGAGCAGTACTTC.